The 13 T cell receptor beta chains given below trace back to one sample, sequenced in a study of radiotherapy plus CTLA-4 blockade in lung cancer. Measured with immunoSEQ multiplex PCR; TCRdb has only the in-frame clones, and not every one. The sample gives over 75,000 clones, around four fifths of which show up once; 0.65% to 0.95% is in the top ten. The starting material was peripheral blood, obtained from a patient treated with radiotherapy plus ipilimumab. The receptors shown here come from a human donor with non-small cell lung cancer who had stable disease on radiotherapy plus ipilimumab.

This chain joins TRBV7-9 and TRBJ1-3; the match to TRBD1 covers 8 bases. The germline V gene has CDR1 SEHNR and CDR2 FQNEAQ (reference sequence). The CDR3 length is 16 residues. Trimming removed 5 bases from V and 4 bases from J; junction bases left unmatched: 10. In DNA form, the CDR3 reads TGTGCCAGCAGCCCTACCACAGGGGGGCTCGGAAACACCATATATTTT. This codes for CASSPTTGGLGNTIYF.

The CDR3 here is CASSGTSGSFYEQYF. In DNA, the CDR3 is TGTGCCAGCAGCGGTACTAGCGGGAGTTTCTACGAGCAGTACTTC. The gene calls are TRBV28 and TRBJ2-7; TRBD2 matches at 11 bases. CDR3 size: 15 residues. In germline, CDR1 is MDHEN, CDR2 SYDVKM. V was clipped by 6 bases and J by 3 bases; unmatched bases: 7.

J is TRBJ2-3 and V is TRBV7-3; the D is unclear. Germline-derived CDR1 and CDR2 are SGHTA and FQGTGA. The CDR3 is 12 residues long. Trimming cost V 5 bases and J 4 bases, with 7 bases left between them. The CDR3 DNA sequence: TGTGCCAGCAGCGCAGATGCAGATACGCAGTATTTT. Its protein product is CASSADADTQYF. Using reference TRBV7-3 and TRBJ2-3 for the parts outside the CDR3, the full variable domain is GAGVSQTPSNKVTEKGKYVELRCDPISGHTALYWYRQSLGQGPEFLIYFQGTGAADDSGLPNDRFFAVRPEGSVSTLKIQRTERGDSAVYLCASSADADTQYFGPGTRLTVL.

The V call is TRBV29-1, the J call TRBJ2-1; D may be TRBD2 (6 bases). The CDR3 totals 14 residues. The V and J ends lost 3 bases and 4 bases respectively, with 13 bases between them. Per germline, CDR1 SQVTM and CDR2 ANQGSEA. The chain's CDR3 is CSVDLRGLYNEQFF. CDR3 in DNA: TGCAGCGTTGATTTGCGGGGACTGTACAATGAGCAGTTCTTC.

The gene calls are TRBV18 and TRBJ2-7; 11 bases fit TRBD2. The germline CDR1 and CDR2 sequences are KGHSH and LQKENI. The CDR3 has 18 amino acids. J gave up 4 bases and V 3 bases, and 14 bases lay outside the gene matches. This chain's CDR3 is CASSPGVGLAGGLYEQYF. CDR3 sequence (DNA): TGTGCCAGCTCACCCGGTGTAGGGCTAGCGGGAGGTCTATACGAGCAGTACTTC.

This chain connects TRBV5-5 to TRBJ1-4; 7 bases agree with TRBD1. CDR3 size: 17 residues. Per the germline V gene, CDR1 is SGHKS and CDR2 is YYEKEE (reference sequence). V dropped 4 bases and J dropped 3; count of bases not matched to a gene: 12. The CDR3 DNA is TGTGCCAGCAGCCCAGGGGGACCCATGCGGGCTAATGAAAAACTGTTTTTT. Translated, it gives CASSPGGPMRANEKLFF.

CDR3 nucleotide sequence: TGCAGCGCAGCAGGGGCAGATACGCAGTATTTT. Encoded protein: CSAAGADTQYF. V and J are TRBV29-1 and TRBJ2-3; maybe TRBD1 (6 bases). The CDR3 length is 11 residues. Trimming stripped 7 bases from V and 4 bases from J, with 9 bases between. Germline CDR1 reads SQVTM; CDR2 reads ANQGSEA.

The gene calls are TRBV18 and TRBJ2-7; D ambiguous. This CDR3 region has 15 residues. Per germline, CDR1 KGHSH and CDR2 LQKENI. V lost 4 bases and J lost 0, with 13 bases in between. CDR3 sequence reads: CASSHLALSSYEQYF. DNA for the CDR3: TGTGCCAGCTCACACCTCGCGCTAAGCTCCTACGAGCAGTACTTC. Combining the CDR3 with reference TRBV18 and TRBJ2-7 gives the whole variable domain NAGVMQNPRHLVRRRGQEARLRCSPMKGHSHVYWYRQLPEEGLKFMVYLQKENIIDESGMPKERFSAEFPKEGPSILRIQQVVRGDSAAYFCASSHLALSSYEQYFGPGTRLTVT.

This sequence joins TRBV6-5 and TRBJ1-1; 8 bases map to TRBD1. Per the germline V gene, CDR1 is MNHEY and CDR2 is SVGAGI. J was trimmed by 5 bases and V by 0 bases; bases with no gene match: 5. The length of the CDR3 is 15 residues. CDR3 amino acids: CASSYSQGARTEAFF. The CDR3 DNA reads as TGTGCCAGCAGTTACTCTCAGGGGGCCCGGACTGAAGCTTTCTTT.

The chain links TRBV7-9 to TRBJ2-1; either TRBD1 or TRBD2 may supply D (5 bases each). This CDR3 contains 15 residues. Trimming removed 6 bases from V and 4 bases from J, with 16 bases in between. Germline V gene data show CDR1 as SEHNR and CDR2 as FQNEAQ (reference sequence). The CDR3, as DNA: TGTGCCAGCAGTCTCACCGGGACGCAATACAATGAGCAGTTCTTC. Translating it yields CASSLTGTQYNEQFF.

The J gene is TRBJ1-2, the V gene TRBV5-1; 9 nucleotides agree with TRBD1. The CDR3 runs 14 residues. CDR1 and CDR2 from the germline V gene are SGHRS and YFSETQ. V lost 4 bases, J lost 3 bases, and 4 bases stayed unmatched. CDR3 region: CASSAQGADYGYTF. The CDR3, as DNA: TGCGCCAGCAGCGCACAGGGGGCTGACTATGGCTACACCTTC.

This clone has just a few counts. The V call is TRBV5-7, the J call TRBJ2-2; D uncertain. TRBV5-7 carries the ORF label, with uncertain function. The ends were cut back, 2 bases at V and 6 bases at J, with 5 bases in the middle. The CDR3 spans 12 residues. The CDR3 protein is CASSLTPGELFF. The CDR3 nucleotides read TGTGCCAGCAGCTTAACACCCGGGGAGCTGTTTTTT.

The V gene is TRBV18, the J gene TRBJ2-5; D call uncertain. Looked up from germline, CDR1 is KGHSH and CDR2 is LQKENI. This CDR3 has 12 residues. V was cut by 4 bases and J by 2 bases, with 5 bases left in between. CDR3 sequence reads: CASSQVQETQYF. In DNA, the CDR3 is TGTGCCAGCTCACAGGTACAAGAGACCCAGTACTTC. Together with reference TRBV18 and TRBJ2-5, the CDR3 gives the full variable domain: NAGVMQNPRHLVRRRGQEARLRCSPMKGHSHVYWYRQLPEEGLKFMVYLQKENIIDESGMPKERFSAEFPKEGPSILRIQQVVRGDSAAYFCASSQVQETQYFGPGTRLLVL.